This record covers a single T cell receptor beta chain. TCRdb's table, derived via immunoSEQ multiplex PCR, lists solely in-frame clones and lacks some. The data hold around 77,000 clones, with around 90% observed a single time. The data derive from a study of OX40 agonist ivuxolimab in advanced cancers. This CDR3 is 13 amino acids long. Trimming took off 4 bases at V and 0 bases at J, with 6 bases between the two ends. CDR1 SEHNR and CDR2 FQNEAQ come from the germline V gene (reference sequence). The receptor comes from an adult with an advanced solid tumor such as melanoma, head and neck, liver or kidney cancer. The chain links TRBV7-9 to TRBJ1-1; no definite D call. Sequencing used CD4+ or CD8+ T cells sorted from blood, obtained in a trial of the OX40 agonist ivuxolimab. The DNA of the CDR3 is TGTGCCAGCAGCTCCTACTTGAACACTGAAGCTTTCTTT. Protein sequence: CASSSYLNTEAFF. The full variable domain, completed using reference TRBV7-9 and TRBJ1-1, is DTGVSQNPRHKITKRGQNVTFRCDPISEHNRLYWYRQTLGQGPEFLTYFQNEAQLEKSRLLSDRFSAERPKGSFSTLEIQRTEQGDSAMYLCASSSYLNTEAFFGQGTRLTVV.